This T cell receptor (beta chain) was retrieved from a study of CD8+CD57+ T cells in acquired aplastic anemia. Genomic DNA provided the template from which TCR beta VDJ and CDR3 profiles were obtained. TCRdb passed the reads through MiXCR, listing each CDR3 protein once. The table lists about 120,000 distinct CDR3 sequences, over 55% of them singletons. V shed 3 bases and J shed 6 bases, with 11 bases lying between them. The CDR3 is 13 amino acids. CDR1 is ENHRY, CDR2 SYGVKD, per germline. On this clonotype: The antigen is undetermined.

The study's findings and limits: Both patients and controls carried the same twenty-nine CD8+ CDR3 sequences.

Patients chosen for sequencing had shown CD8+CD57+ cell expansion by flow cytometry. Severe acquired aplastic anemia was the diagnosis recorded for all patients. Patients were treatment-naive when blood was sampled. Material: sorted CD4+, CD8+, or CD8+CD57+ T cells (not recorded which) from PBMCs. The V gene is TRBV10-3, the J gene TRBJ1-1, with a tentative D call TRBD1 (5 bases). This receptor was identified in a human donor with aplastic anemia. Here the CDR3 DNA reads TGTGCCATCAGTGACGGGGCATCCCCTGAAGCTTTCTTT. This sequence encodes CAISDGASPEAFF.